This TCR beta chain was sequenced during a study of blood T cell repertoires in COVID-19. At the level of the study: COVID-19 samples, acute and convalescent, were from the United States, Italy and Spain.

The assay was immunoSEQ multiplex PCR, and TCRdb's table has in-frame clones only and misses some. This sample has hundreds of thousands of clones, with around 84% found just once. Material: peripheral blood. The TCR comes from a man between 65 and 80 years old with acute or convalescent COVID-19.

The CDR3 region has the DNA TGTGCCATCAGCCAACTAGCGGGAGGGGCCTACGAGCAGTACTTC. Translation gives CAISQLAGGAYEQYF. The genes are TRBV10-3 and TRBJ2-7, with 13 positions matching TRBD2. After removal of 6 bases from V and 2 bases from J, the junction contained 4 bases not matched to a gene. In germline, CDR1 is ENHRY, CDR2 SYGVKD. The CDR3 loop spans 15 amino acids.